This T cell receptor (beta chain) was recovered during a study of human T cells and chemical hapten exposure (dated by TCRdb to the early 2020s). Describing the broader study: For sensitization, 2% DPC in acetone was applied to a roughly 2 cm by roughly 2 cm area of upper inner arm skin. Libraries were pooled for sequencing, and per-sample TCR yields varied mainly because of small differences in library volumes within the pool. This study followed changes in the peripheral blood TCR repertoire in vivo during primary and secondary sensitization of alopecia patients to the hapten diphenylcyclopropenone (DPC). Throughout the approximately 25-week study period, patients were also given weekly therapeutic DPC doses on the scalp. For every blood RNA sample, sequencing covered both the TCR alpha and TCR beta chains. Blood for TCR sequencing was provided by twenty-nine alopecia patients at one to four time points (pre-sensitization, 2, 6 and 24 weeks). Patch tests used Finn chambers with 0.01% DPC on the upper back, scored after 6 days by International Contact Dermatitis Research Group standards. Blood was sampled from patients pre-sensitization (week 0) and at 2, 6 and about 24 weeks after DPC sensitization. The patient cohort, mostly female, included alopecia areata with under or over 50% scalp involvement, alopecia totalis and alopecia universalis.

Broad study findings and their caveats: Expanded TCRs formed significantly more large CDR3 similarity clusters than pre-sensitization or healthy control sets, consistent with antigen-driven responses. After repeated subsampling, changes were observed in the strength of the expansion versus patch-test correlation and in the threshold at which the correlation became significant. Patch test score was positively correlated with the number of PT1 expanded TCRs, with significance at thresholds 8, 16 and 32 but not at 4. Alopecia, a presumed autoimmune disease, was present in all patients, so the immune response of the patients might differ from that of healthy individuals. DPC sensitization did not change the number of TCRs with a frequency above 1 in 1000, and there was no evidence of changes in global repertoire structure.

The protocol used for the library was RACE. Sequencing relied on a NextSeq 500. During library preparation, unique molecular identifiers were attached to individual cDNA molecules so that TCRs could be counted in a quantitative, reproducible way. For the original study's pipeline: The median number of TCRs per sample was over 85,000, ranging from roughly 20,000 to 700,000. The Decombinator software suite was used to annotate the V, J and CDR3 of the TCR reads. To make PS versus PT1 abundance plots, every sample was subsampled to the same number of TCRs (28,000). TCRs were defined as expanded if absent before sensitization and observed at least eight times at the 2-week time point. The public reads were reprocessed in TCRdb via fastp at Q25 and MiXCR, keeping in-frame beta chains. Entries that share a CDR3 protein sequence are merged under the most common genes and DNA. In this record, the V and J calls reflect TCRdb's handling and not the investigators' own analysis. Across this sample there are about 35,000 distinct CDR3 sequences, with 6% to 7% seen only once. Jointly, the top ten make up roughly a tenth of the sample.

The sample's time point label is to be understood as: patch test 1, 2 weeks after DPC sensitization. The label giving this sample's treatment or condition can be read as: therapeutic diphenylcyclopropenone sensitization with weekly scalp DPC. Total RNA was extracted from unfractionated whole blood that had been collected in Tempus Blood RNA tubes. Blood at each patch-test visit was drawn before the patch test was applied. To be eligible, patients had to be aged 18 to 70, diagnosed with alopecia and judged suitable for DPC therapy, while pregnant patients were excluded. The CDR3 runs 19 residues from the cysteine to the phenylalanine. Only CDR3 DNA remains: 57 bases, in frame from the first base. As encoded in the germline V gene (reference sequence), CDR1 is DFQATT while CDR2 is SNEGSKA. The trim is 6 bases for V and 0 bases for J, with a gap of 26 bases between the germline ends. This clonotype was found many times. What antigen it recognizes has not been identified. No base qualities exist here, and no much larger clone lies one base off it.

The specimen was whole blood, collected in connection with sensitization to the hapten diphenylcyclopropenone (DPC). This receptor chain uses TRBV20-1 and TRBJ1-4; the D gene remains uncertain. This TCR was sampled from a woman in her twenties or thirties with alopecia areata. Some clones in this sample may be carry-over from other donors' samples. The nucleotides read TGCAGTGCGACTGGCCCCGAGAATCCGGACGGGACAACTAATGAAAAACTGTTTTTT. This encodes CSATGPENPDGTTNEKLFF.